One and the same sample provided the 31 T cell receptor beta chains below, sequenced in a study of T cell changes during pregnancy in multiple sclerosis (dated by TCRdb to between 2018 and 2021). The method behind the library was the immunoSEQ multiplex PCR assay. Imported from immuneACCESS, the table was reduced by TCRdb to in-frame sequences with V and J called. These copies leave out some clones; in studies compared against another copy, an unresolved V gene accounts for under half, and the cause of the remainder is not known. Within this sample are roughly 93,000 clones, with approximately 90% of them counted one time only. Together, the top ten hold around 0.93% of the sample. The sample was peripheral blood, taken before pregnancy. The receptor set was obtained from a female donor with multiple sclerosis, enrolled in a pregnancy study.

The CDR3 protein is CASISGVDTQYF. CDR3 DNA sequence: TGTGCCAGCATAAGCGGGGTCGATACGCAGTATTTT. The rearrangement joins TRBV27 to TRBJ2-3; 7 bases line up with TRBD2. The CDR3 is 12 amino acids. The J segment lost 6 bases and the V segment lost 7 bases, leaving 4 bases of the junction unmatched. Germline CDR1 reads MNHEY; CDR2 reads SMNVEV (reference sequence).

A few counts support this clone. The gene calls are TRBV7-2 and TRBJ1-2; 8 nucleotides agree with TRBD1. After removal of 7 bases from V and 4 bases from J, the junction contained 8 bases not matched to a gene. CDR3 size: 14 residues. Germline V CDR1 and CDR2: SGHTA, FQGNSA. The CDR3 is CASIQLDRGYGYTF. The CDR3 nucleotides read TGTGCCAGCATCCAGCTTGACAGGGGCTATGGCTACACCTTC.

The chain combines TRBV21-1 with TRBJ1-2. TRBV21-1 represents a pseudogene. This CDR3 is 17 amino acids long. CDR3 DNA: TGTGCCAGCAGCAAAATTGGAGGGCAGGCAACTAACTATGGCTACACCTTC. Residues: CASSKIGGQATNYGYTF.

In DNA form, the CDR3 reads TGTGCCAGTAGCCGCTCCGGGACACAATCCTACGAGCAGTACTTC. This encodes CASSRSGTQSYEQYF. The V and J genes are TRBV19 and TRBJ2-7; tentative D call: TRBD1 (6 bases). V lost 6 bases and J 1 base, leaving 16 bases between the germline ends. The CDR3 covers 15 residues. CDR1 and CDR2 (germline): LNHDA, SQIVND (reference sequence).

The chain is built from TRBV13 and TRBJ1-2, with TRBD1 matching over 8 bases. The CDR3 length is 13 residues. The germline gives CDR1 PRHDT, CDR2 FYEKMQ (reference sequence). The V segment lost 10 bases and the J segment 0 bases; nucleotides outside the gene matches: 4. CDR3 DNA sequence: TGTGCCACAAAACAGGGGGCTAACTATGGCTACACCTTC. This encodes CATKQGANYGYTF. The entire variable domain, with the rest obtained from reference TRBV13 and TRBJ1-2, is as follows: AAGVIQSPRHLIKEKRETATLKCYPIPRHDTVYWYQQGPGQDPQFLISFYEKMQSDKGSIPDRFSAQQFSDYHSELNMSSLELGDSALYFCATKQGANYGYTFGSGTRLTVV.

The CDR3 DNA follows: TGCGCCAGCAGCATTGGACTAGCGGGGCTGGGAGAGACCCAGTACTTC. This translates into CASSIGLAGLGETQYF. The chain joins TRBV5-1 to TRBJ2-5, with TRBD2 identical over 12 bases. CDR1 and CDR2 (germline): SGHRS, YFSETQ. This CDR3 contains 16 residues. After removal of 4 bases from V and 4 bases from J, the junction contained 8 bases not matched to a gene.

V and J are TRBV28 and TRBJ1-3, with TRBD1 matching over 10 bases. J lost 4 bases, V lost 6 bases, and 12 bases had no gene match. Per the germline V gene, CDR1 is MDHEN and CDR2 is SYDVKM. This CDR3 comprises 17 residues. The CDR3 DNA follows: TGTGCCAGCAGACCGACCGGGACAGGGGCGGGAGGAAACACCATATATTTT. Translating it yields CASRPTGTGAGGNTIYF.

J is TRBJ2-2 and V is TRBV29-1; D ambiguous. With 4 bases removed from V and 1 base from J, the gap between germline ends came to 4 bases. This CDR3 is built from 12 residues. Germline CDR1 reads SQVTM; CDR2 reads ANQGSEA. CDR3 in DNA: TGCAGCGTTGTTCGGAACACCGGGGAGCTGTTTTTT. Translated, it gives CSVVRNTGELFF.

CDR3: CASSSPRRPYEQYF. The CDR3 DNA is TGTGCCAGCAGCTCCCCGAGGCGGCCCTACGAGCAGTACTTC. This chain joins TRBV5-5 and TRBJ2-7; D not resolved. This CDR3 has 14 residues. Trimming pared 3 bases from V and 2 bases from J, leaving 12 bases between. Germline lookup yields CDR1 SGHKS and CDR2 YYEKEE (reference sequence).

V gene TRBV27 combines with J gene TRBJ2-5; 9 bases map to TRBD2. The CDR3 runs to 15 residues. The ends lost 3 bases at V and 1 base at J; junction bases unmatched: 3. Germline CDR1 MNHEY, CDR2 SMNVEV (reference sequence). CDR3 in amino acids: CASSFSGGFQETQYF. CDR3 DNA: TGTGCCAGCAGTTTTAGCGGGGGCTTCCAAGAGACCCAGTACTTC.

The chain uses TRBV2 and TRBJ1-4; unclear D gene. Germline V gives CDR1 SNHLY, CDR2 FYNNEI. This CDR3 spans 14 amino acids. V was pared by 7 bases and J by 3 bases, with 12 bases between. CDR3 sequence reads: CASKIREANEKLFF. In DNA form, the CDR3 reads TGTGCCAGCAAAATCCGGGAAGCTAATGAAAAACTGTTTTTT.

This rearrangement joins TRBV10-2 to TRBJ1-5; 7 bases agree with TRBD1. Trimming took 5 bases from V and 1 from J; bases not matched to a gene: 2. Germline CDR1 reads WSHSY; CDR2 reads SAAADI. CDR3 size: 14 residues. The chain's CDR3 is CASSRDRSNQPQHF. The CDR3 DNA follows: TGCGCCAGCAGTCGGGACAGAAGCAATCAGCCCCAGCATTTT.

The CDR3 reads CASNRASGGGEQFF. The CDR3 DNA reads as TGTGCCAGCAACAGGGCTAGCGGGGGAGGTGAGCAGTTCTTC. The chain carries TRBV7-2 and TRBJ2-1; TRBD2 agrees at 10 bases. The CDR3 is made up of 14 amino acids. Germline CDR1 reads SGHTA; CDR2 reads FQGNSA. With 7 bases clipped from V and 9 bases from J, the junction kept 9 bases outside the gene matches.

The CDR3 sequence: CASRPRGGGNSNQPQHF. For the CDR3, the DNA is TGTGCCAGCAGACCCAGAGGCGGGGGCAATAGCAATCAGCCCCAGCATTTT. V usage is TRBV5-8 and J usage is TRBJ1-5; possibly TRBD1 for D (6 bases). CDR1 and CDR2 (germline): SGHTS, YDEGEE. V was shortened by 5 bases and J by 0 bases, with 18 bases between the two germline ends. The CDR3 totals 17 residues.

The rearrangement joins TRBV5-4 to TRBJ2-5; the match to TRBD1 covers 8 bases. V lost 4 bases, J lost 5 bases, and 4 bases stayed unmatched. Germline CDR1 is SGHNT and CDR2 is YYREEE (reference sequence). This CDR3 has 13 amino acids. Here the CDR3 DNA reads TGTGCCAGCAGCGTTACAGGGGGGGAGACCCAGTACTTC. It translates to CASSVTGGETQYF.

A single count supports this clone. V is TRBV5-4 and J is TRBJ2-3, with TRBD2 as a possible D gene (6 bases). This CDR3 is built from 17 residues. Looked up from germline, CDR1 is SGHNT and CDR2 is YYREEE (reference sequence). Trimming removed 0 bases from V and 1 base from J, with 15 bases in between. The CDR3 nucleotides read TGTGCCAGCAGCTTGGAATGGACCGGGAGAGGCACAGATACGCAGTATTTT. Its protein product is CASSLEWTGRGTDTQYF.

V and J are TRBV4-3 and TRBJ1-5, with D maybe TRBD1 (5 bases). Germline CDR1 is LGHNA and CDR2 is YSLEER. V was cut by 0 bases and J by 4 bases, with 7 bases left in between. The CDR3 runs to 14 residues. The CDR3 DNA sequence: TGCGCCAGCAGCCAAGATGGGGGGAATCAGCCCCAGCATTTT. Translation gives CASSQDGGNQPQHF.

Here the CDR3 reads CAWSVRDRATGELFF. In DNA form, the CDR3 reads TGTGCCTGGAGTGTACGGGACAGGGCAACCGGGGAGCTGTTTTTT. The J gene is TRBJ2-2, the V gene TRBV30; TRBD1 matches 9 bases. CDR1 is GTSNPN and CDR2 is SVGIG in the germline V gene (reference sequence). Losses at the gene ends were 0 bases for V and 5 bases for J; bases not matched to a gene: 4. The CDR3 totals 15 residues.

The V call is TRBV27, the J call TRBJ2-1; 11 positions match TRBD2. The V gene's germline CDR1 is MNHEY and CDR2 SMNVEV (reference sequence). V gave up 1 base and J gave up 8 bases; unmatched junction bases: 7. The CDR3 runs to 16 residues. DNA for the CDR3: TGTGCCAGCAGTTTATGGCTAGCGGGAGGCCTTGATGAGCAGTTCTTC. As protein: CASSLWLAGGLDEQFF.

The chain links TRBV9 to TRBJ1-2, with 9 bases aligning to TRBD1. Germline V gene lookup returns CDR1 SGDLS and CDR2 YYNGEE. The CDR3 is made up of 15 amino acids. V shed 4 bases, J shed 4 bases, and the junction held 8 bases outside the gene matches. The DNA of the CDR3 is TGTGCCAGCAGCCGGGGACAGGGAGCTAGCTATGGCTACACCTTC. Protein sequence: CASSRGQGASYGYTF.

This sequence joins TRBV4-1 and TRBJ2-1; 7 positions agree with TRBD1. This CDR3 spans 18 amino acids. The V and J ends lost 3 bases and 3 bases, in that order; junction bases with no gene match: 14. Looked up from germline, CDR1 is MGHRA and CDR2 is YSYEKL. CDR3 protein: CASSQPSLTGSFYNEQFF. The DNA for the CDR3 is TGCGCCAGCAGCCAGCCGTCGCTGACAGGGAGCTTCTACAATGAGCAGTTCTTC.

CDR3 in amino acids: CASSLQGERYEQYF. CDR3 bases: TGTGCCAGCAGTCTCCAGGGGGAGCGGTACGAGCAGTACTTC. The genes are TRBV28 and TRBJ2-7; 7 nucleotides line up with TRBD1. CDR1 MDHEN and CDR2 SYDVKM come from the germline V gene. This CDR3 spans 14 amino acids. V shed 5 bases, J shed 4 bases, and the junction held 8 bases outside the gene matches. Combining the CDR3 with reference TRBV28 and TRBJ2-7 gives the whole variable domain DVKVTQSSRYLVKRTGEKVFLECVQDMDHENMFWYRQDPGLGLRLIYFSYDVKMKEKGDIPEGYSVSREKKERFSLILESASTNQTSMYLCASSLQGERYEQYFGPGTRLTVT.

This chain joins TRBV6-5 and TRBJ1-2; D gene ambiguous. Looked up from germline, CDR1 is MNHEY and CDR2 is SVGAGI. V lost 0 bases, J lost 4 bases, and 12 bases lay in between. The CDR3 contains 15 residues. CDR3 in amino acids: CASSYSVGGSYGYTF. Written as DNA, the CDR3 is TGTGCCAGCAGTTACTCAGTCGGAGGGTCCTATGGCTACACCTTC.

This sequence joins TRBV18 and TRBJ2-5; TRBD1 matches 7 bases. The CDR3 runs 14 residues. Trimming cost V 4 bases and J 4 bases; bases outside gene matches: 6. CDR1 is KGHSH, CDR2 LQKENI, per germline. This CDR3 is CASSLGTVRETQYF. The CDR3 DNA reads TGTGCCAGCTCACTTGGGACAGTTCGAGAGACCCAGTACTTC.

This clone has only a few counts. The rearrangement joins TRBV9 to TRBJ1-2; a possible D gene is TRBD1 (6 bases). The CDR3 loop spans 17 amino acids. The germline CDR1 and CDR2 sequences are SGDLS and YYNGEE. Trimming stripped 0 bases from V and 0 bases from J, with 15 bases between. The CDR3 reads CASSVADRTASNYGYTF. DNA of the CDR3: TGTGCCAGCAGCGTAGCTGACCGGACAGCTTCTAACTATGGCTACACCTTC.

The rearrangement joins TRBV6-5 to TRBJ1-6; D gene uncertain. Germline CDR1 and CDR2: MNHEY and SVGAGI. V was pared by 8 bases and J by 10 bases, with 12 bases between. The CDR3 is 12 residues long. The CDR3 DNA reads as TGTGCCAGCCGTACCGGCGGCTCACCCCTCCACTTT. Protein: CASRTGGSPLHF.

The chain uses TRBV19 and TRBJ2-2, with D uncertain. Germline V gene lookup returns CDR1 LNHDA and CDR2 SQIVND (reference sequence). This CDR3 is 15 amino acids long. Trimming pared 5 bases from V and 3 bases from J, leaving 13 bases between. The CDR3 region has the DNA TGTGCCAGTAGTTCAGAGGCGGCTTACACCGGGGAGCTGTTTTTT. Residues: CASSSEAAYTGELFF.

This clone was counted a single time. V is TRBV7-6 and J is TRBJ1-6, with 8 positions matching TRBD1. After removal of 0 bases from V and 10 bases from J, the junction contained 8 bases not matched to a gene. Germline values: CDR1 SGHVS, CDR2 FNYEAQ. The CDR3 loop spans 16 amino acids. CDR3 in DNA: TGTGCCAGCAGCTTAGCCCCCACAGGGGGTGGATCACCCCTCCACTTT. It yields the protein CASSLAPTGGGSPLHF.

The V call is TRBV28, the J call TRBJ1-3; 7 bases line up with TRBD1. Losses at the gene ends were 7 bases for V and 2 bases for J; bases not matched to a gene: 5. CDR1 and CDR2 (germline): MDHEN, SYDVKM. The CDR3 sequence is 14 residues long. Here the CDR3 reads CASKTGAPGNTIYF. The CDR3 nucleotides read TGTGCCAGCAAAACAGGGGCTCCTGGAAACACCATATATTTT.

The gene calls are TRBV29-1 and TRBJ1-4; D is uncertain. Between the trimmed V and J ends, which lost 5 bases and 4 bases, there was a span of 20 bases. This CDR3 spans 16 amino acids. Germline V gives CDR1 SQVTM, CDR2 ANQGSEA. Here the CDR3 DNA reads TGCAGCGTTTCTTCCCCAACCGGAGGGATTAATGAAAAACTGTTTTTT. Its protein product is CSVSSPTGGINEKLFF.

The chain has TRBV5-8 and TRBJ1-1; TRBD1 might be the D (5 bases). V shed 4 bases and J shed 0 bases, with 19 bases lying between them. Germline-derived CDR1 and CDR2 are SGHTS and YDEGEE. The CDR3 covers 17 residues. The CDR3 sequence: CASSRPLRVTLNTEAFF. The CDR3 DNA reads as TGTGCCAGCAGCAGACCCCTCAGGGTAACTTTGAACACTGAAGCTTTCTTT.